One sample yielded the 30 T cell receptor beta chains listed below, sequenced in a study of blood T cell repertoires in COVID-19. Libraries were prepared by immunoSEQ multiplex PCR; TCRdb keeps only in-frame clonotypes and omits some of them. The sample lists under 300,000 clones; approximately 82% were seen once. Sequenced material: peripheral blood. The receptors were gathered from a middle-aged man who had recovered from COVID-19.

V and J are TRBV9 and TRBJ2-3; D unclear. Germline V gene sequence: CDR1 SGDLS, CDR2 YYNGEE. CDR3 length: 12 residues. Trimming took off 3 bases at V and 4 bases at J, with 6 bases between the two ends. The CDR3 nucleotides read TGTGCCAGCAGCGCCGTTTCAGATACGCAGTATTTT. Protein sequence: CASSAVSDTQYF.

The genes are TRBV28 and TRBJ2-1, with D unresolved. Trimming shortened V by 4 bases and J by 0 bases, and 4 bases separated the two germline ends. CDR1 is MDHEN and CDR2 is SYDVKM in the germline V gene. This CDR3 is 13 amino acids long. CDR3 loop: CASSSSSYNEQFF. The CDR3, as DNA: TGTGCCAGCAGTTCGAGCTCCTACAATGAGCAGTTCTTC.

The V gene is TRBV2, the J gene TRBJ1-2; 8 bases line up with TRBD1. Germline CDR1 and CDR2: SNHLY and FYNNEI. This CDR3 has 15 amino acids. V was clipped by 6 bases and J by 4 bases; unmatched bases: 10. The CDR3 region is CASSLQGDLGYGYTF. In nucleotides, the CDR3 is TGTGCCAGCAGCCTACAGGGGGACTTAGGCTATGGCTACACCTTC.

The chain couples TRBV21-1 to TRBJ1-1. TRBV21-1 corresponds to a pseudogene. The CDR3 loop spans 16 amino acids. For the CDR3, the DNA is TGTGCCAGCAGCAGATACCGGGACTCCTCGAACACTGAAGCTTTCTTT. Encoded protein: CASSRYRDSSNTEAFF.

The chain's CDR3 is CASSLGRGSGRSLGEAFF. The CDR3, as DNA: TGTGCCAGCAGCTTAGGTCGTGGGTCAGGGAGGTCTCTGGGCGAAGCTTTCTTT. The chain recombines TRBV11-2 with TRBJ1-1; D is perhaps TRBD1 (5 bases). Trimming took 1 base from V and 8 from J, leaving 26 bases between them. The germline CDR1 and CDR2 sequences are SGHAT and FQNNGV. The length of the CDR3 is 18 residues.

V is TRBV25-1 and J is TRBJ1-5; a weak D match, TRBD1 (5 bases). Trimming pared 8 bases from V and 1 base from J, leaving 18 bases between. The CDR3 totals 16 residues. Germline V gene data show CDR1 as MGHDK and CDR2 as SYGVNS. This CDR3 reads CASGPGEGQSNQPQHF. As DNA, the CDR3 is TGTGCCAGCGGGCCCGGGGAGGGGCAGAGCAATCAGCCCCAGCATTTT.

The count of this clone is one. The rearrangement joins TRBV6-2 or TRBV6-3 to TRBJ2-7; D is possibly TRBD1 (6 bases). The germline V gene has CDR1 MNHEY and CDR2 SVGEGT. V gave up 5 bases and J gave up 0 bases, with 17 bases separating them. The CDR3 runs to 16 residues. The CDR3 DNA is TGTGCCAGCAGTCAATTACAGGGTGTAAACTCCTACGAGCAGTACTTC. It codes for CASSQLQGVNSYEQYF.

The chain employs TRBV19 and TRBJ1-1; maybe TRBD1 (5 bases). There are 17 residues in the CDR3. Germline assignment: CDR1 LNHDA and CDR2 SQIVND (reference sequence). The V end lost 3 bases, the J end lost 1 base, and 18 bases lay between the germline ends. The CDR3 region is CASSIWDGSGGNTEAFF. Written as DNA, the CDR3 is TGTGCCAGTAGTATTTGGGACGGCTCCGGGGGGAACACTGAAGCTTTCTTT.

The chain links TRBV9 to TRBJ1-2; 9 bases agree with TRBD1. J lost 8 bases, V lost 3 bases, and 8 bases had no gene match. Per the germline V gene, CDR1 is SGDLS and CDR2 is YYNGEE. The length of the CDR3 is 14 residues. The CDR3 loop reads CASSGNRGLRGYTF. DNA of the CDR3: TGTGCCAGCAGCGGAAACAGGGGGCTAAGGGGCTACACCTTC.

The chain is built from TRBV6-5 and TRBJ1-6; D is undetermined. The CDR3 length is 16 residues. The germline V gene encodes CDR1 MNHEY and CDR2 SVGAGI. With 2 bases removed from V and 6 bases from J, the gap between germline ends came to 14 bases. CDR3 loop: CASSYLWRKRNSPLHF. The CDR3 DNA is TGTGCCAGCAGTTACCTGTGGAGGAAACGTAATTCACCCCTCCACTTT.

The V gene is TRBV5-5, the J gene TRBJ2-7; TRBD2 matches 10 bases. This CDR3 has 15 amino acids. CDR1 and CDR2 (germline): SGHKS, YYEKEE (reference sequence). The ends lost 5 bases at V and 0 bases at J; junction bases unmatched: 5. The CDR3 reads CASRTPSGGSYEQYF. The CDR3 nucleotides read TGTGCCAGCAGAACTCCTAGCGGGGGCTCCTACGAGCAGTACTTC.

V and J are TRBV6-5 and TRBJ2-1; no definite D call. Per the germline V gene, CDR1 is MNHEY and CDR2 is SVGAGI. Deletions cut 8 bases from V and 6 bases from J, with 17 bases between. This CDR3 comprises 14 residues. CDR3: CASFRVGPGNEQFF. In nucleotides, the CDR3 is TGTGCCAGCTTTCGGGTTGGCCCCGGCAATGAGCAGTTCTTC.

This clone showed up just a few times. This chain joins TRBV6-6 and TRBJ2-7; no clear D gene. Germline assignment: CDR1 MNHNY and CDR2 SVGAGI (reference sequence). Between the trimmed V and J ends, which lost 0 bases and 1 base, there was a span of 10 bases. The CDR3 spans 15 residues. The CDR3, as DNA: TGTGCCAGCAGTTACTCTCGAGACATTTCCTACGAGCAGTACTTC. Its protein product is CASSYSRDISYEQYF.

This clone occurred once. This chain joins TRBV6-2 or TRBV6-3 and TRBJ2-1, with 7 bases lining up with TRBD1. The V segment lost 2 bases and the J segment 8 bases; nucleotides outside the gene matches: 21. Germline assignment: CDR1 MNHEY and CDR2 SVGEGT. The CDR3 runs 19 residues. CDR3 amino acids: CASSYRPFRQGKDSYEQFF. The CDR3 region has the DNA TGTGCCAGCAGTTACAGGCCCTTCAGACAGGGAAAGGATTCGTATGAGCAGTTCTTC.

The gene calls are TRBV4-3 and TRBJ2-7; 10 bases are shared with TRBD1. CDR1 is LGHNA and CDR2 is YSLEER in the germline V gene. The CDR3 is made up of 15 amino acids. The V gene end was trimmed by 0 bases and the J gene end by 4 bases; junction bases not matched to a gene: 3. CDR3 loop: CASSQEEGQGYEQYF. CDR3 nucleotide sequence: TGCGCCAGCAGCCAAGAAGAGGGACAGGGGTACGAGCAGTACTTC.

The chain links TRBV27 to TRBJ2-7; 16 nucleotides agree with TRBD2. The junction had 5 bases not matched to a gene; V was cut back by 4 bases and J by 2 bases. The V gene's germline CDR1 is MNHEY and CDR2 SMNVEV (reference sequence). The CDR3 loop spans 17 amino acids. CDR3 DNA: TGTGCCAGCAGTTCGGGACTAGCGGGGGGGGGCACCTACGAGCAGTACTTC. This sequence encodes CASSSGLAGGGTYEQYF.

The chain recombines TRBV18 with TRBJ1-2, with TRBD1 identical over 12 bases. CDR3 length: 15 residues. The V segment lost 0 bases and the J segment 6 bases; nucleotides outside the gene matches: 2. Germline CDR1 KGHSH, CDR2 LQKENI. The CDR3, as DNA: TGTGCCAGCTCACCACCCGGGACAGGGGGCGATGGCTACACCTTC. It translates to CASSPPGTGGDGYTF.

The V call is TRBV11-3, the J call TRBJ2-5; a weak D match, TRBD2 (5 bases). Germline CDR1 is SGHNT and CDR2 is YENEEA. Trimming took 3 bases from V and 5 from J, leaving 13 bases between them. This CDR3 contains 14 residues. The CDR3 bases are TGTGCCAGCAGCTTGAGGATGGGCGGGGAGACCCAGTACTTC. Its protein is CASSLRMGGETQYF.

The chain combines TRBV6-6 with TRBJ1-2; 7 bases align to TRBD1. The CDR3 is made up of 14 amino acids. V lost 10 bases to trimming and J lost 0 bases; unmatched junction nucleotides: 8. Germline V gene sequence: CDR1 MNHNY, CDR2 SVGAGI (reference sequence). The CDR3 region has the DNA TGTGCCACCCGGAGGGACAGCCCTAACTATGGCTACACCTTC. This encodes CATRRDSPNYGYTF.

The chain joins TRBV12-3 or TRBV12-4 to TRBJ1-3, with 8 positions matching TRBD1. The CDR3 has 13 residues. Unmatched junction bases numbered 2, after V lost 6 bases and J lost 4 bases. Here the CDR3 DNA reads TGTGCCAGCAGGAGGACAGGGGGAAACACCATATATTTT. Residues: CASRRTGGNTIYF.

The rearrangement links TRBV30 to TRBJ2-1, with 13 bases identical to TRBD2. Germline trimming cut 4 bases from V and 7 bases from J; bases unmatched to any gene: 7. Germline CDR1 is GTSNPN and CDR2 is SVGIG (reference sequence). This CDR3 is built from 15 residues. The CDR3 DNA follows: TGTGCCTGGACTCTTGGACTAGCGGGAGTGAATGAGCAGTTCTTC. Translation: CAWTLGLAGVNEQFF.

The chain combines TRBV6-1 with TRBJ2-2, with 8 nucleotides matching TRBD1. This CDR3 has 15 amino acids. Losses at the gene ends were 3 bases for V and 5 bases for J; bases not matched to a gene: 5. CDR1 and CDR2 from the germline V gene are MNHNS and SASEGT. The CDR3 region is CASSDRQGWTGELFF. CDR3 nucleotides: TGTGCCAGCAGTGATCGACAGGGGTGGACCGGGGAGCTGTTTTTT.

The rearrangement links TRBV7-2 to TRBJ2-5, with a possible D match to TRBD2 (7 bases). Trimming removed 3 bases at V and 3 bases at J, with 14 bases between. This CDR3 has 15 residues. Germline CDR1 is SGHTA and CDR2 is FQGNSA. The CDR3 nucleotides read TGTGCCAGCAGCTTGGGGGAGGGGGGCAAAGAGACCCAGTACTTC. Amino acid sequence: CASSLGEGGKETQYF.

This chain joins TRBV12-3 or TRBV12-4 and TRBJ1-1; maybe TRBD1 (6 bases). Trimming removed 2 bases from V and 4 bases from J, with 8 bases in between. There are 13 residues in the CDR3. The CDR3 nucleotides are TGTGCCAGCAGTTTACAGGGGCGCACTGAAGCTTTCTTT. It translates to CASSLQGRTEAFF.

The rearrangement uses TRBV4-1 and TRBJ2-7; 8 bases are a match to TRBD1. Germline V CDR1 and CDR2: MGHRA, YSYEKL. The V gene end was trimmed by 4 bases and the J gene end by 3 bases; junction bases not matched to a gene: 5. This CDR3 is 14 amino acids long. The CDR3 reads CASSRSGGGYEQYF. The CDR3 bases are TGCGCCAGCAGCCGGTCAGGGGGCGGCTACGAGCAGTACTTC.

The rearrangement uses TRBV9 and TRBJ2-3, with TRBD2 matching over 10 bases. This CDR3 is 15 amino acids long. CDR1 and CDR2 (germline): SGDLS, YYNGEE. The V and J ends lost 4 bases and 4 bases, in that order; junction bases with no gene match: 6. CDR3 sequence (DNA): TGTGCCAGCAGCCCGCTAGCGGGAGTGGCAGATACGCAGTATTTT. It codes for CASSPLAGVADTQYF.

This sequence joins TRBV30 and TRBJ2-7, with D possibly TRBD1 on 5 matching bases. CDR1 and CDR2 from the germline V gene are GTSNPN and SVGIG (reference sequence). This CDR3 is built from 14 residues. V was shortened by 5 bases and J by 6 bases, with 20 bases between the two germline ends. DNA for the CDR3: TGTGCCTGGGGCCCCGGCAGGGAAGGTAGCGAGCAGTACTTC. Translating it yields CAWGPGREGSEQYF.

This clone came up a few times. CDR3: CASSPIGTGNTGELFF. The CDR3 bases are TGTGCCAGCAGCCCCATCGGGACAGGGAACACCGGGGAGCTGTTTTTT. V gene TRBV7-9 combines with J gene TRBJ2-2; 8 positions match TRBD1. The CDR3 loop spans 16 amino acids. Germline V gene data show CDR1 as SEHNR and CDR2 as FQNEAQ (reference sequence). The V gene end was trimmed by 5 bases and the J gene end by 1 base; junction bases not matched to a gene: 6.

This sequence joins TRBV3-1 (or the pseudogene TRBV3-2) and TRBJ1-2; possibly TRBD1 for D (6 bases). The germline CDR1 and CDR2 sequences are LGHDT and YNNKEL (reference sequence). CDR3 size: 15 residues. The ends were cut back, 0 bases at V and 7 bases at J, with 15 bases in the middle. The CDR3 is CASSQDRQEVAGYTF. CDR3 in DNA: TGTGCCAGCAGCCAAGATAGACAGGAGGTTGCTGGCTACACCTTC.

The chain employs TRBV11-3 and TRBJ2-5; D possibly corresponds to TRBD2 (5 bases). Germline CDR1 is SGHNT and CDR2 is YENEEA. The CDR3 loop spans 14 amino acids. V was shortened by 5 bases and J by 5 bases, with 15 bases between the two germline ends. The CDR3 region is CASSQRRERETQYF. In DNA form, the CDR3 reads TGTGCCAGCAGCCAACGCCGGGAAAGGGAGACCCAGTACTTC.